The T cell receptor (beta chain) described here comes from a study of blood T cells in healthy people across ages. Study outcomes and limitations: Unknown donor CMV status possibly confounded expanded clonotype changes. The authors considered diversity estimates from one million T cells to be underestimates. A strong correlation was found between TCR beta diversity and the percentage of naive T cells.

This clonotype was counted between two and nine times. Antigen unknown. Together with a sample-barcoded 5' primer, a J-beta primer mix was included in a second PCR lasting about 6 to 11 cycles. The yield of each sample was at least 2.5 million CDR3-containing paired-end reads. One entry per CDR3 protein results from TCRdb running MiXCR on the 5' RACE reads. The sample includes 1.5 million to 2 million distinct CDR3 sequences, roughly 49% of them seen just once. Material: blood. This TCR was sampled from a woman in her thirties or forties in good health.

The CDR3 sequence: CASSSSTGGADTQYF. Written as DNA, the CDR3 is TGTGCCAGCAGTTCCTCGACAGGGGGAGCAGATACGCAGTATTTT. The chain has TRBV12-3 or TRBV12-4 and TRBJ2-3; 9 nucleotides line up with TRBD1. V was clipped by 4 bases and J by 4 bases; unmatched bases: 6. This CDR3 spans 15 amino acids.